The sequence of this T cell receptor (beta chain) was determined in a study of cytomegalovirus exposure and HLA in healthy donors. Sequenced by immunoSEQ multiplex PCR; TCRdb stores in-frame clones only, minus some. The sample has 330,000 or so clones, roughly 90% seen once; the top ten hold 0.75% to 0.85%. The CDR3 extends over 16 amino acids. After removal of 5 bases from V and 1 base from J, the junction contained 8 bases not matched to a gene. Germline CDR1 is SGDLS and CDR2 is YYNGEE. The chain combines TRBV9 with TRBJ2-1; 8 bases line up with TRBD2. The sequence derives from a woman between 18 and 29 years old in good health and CMV-seronegative. The sequencing sample was made of PBMCs. In DNA form, the CDR3 reads TGTGCCAGCAGTGCACGGCTAGCGGGTTCCTACAATGAGCAGTTCTTC. Its protein product is CASSARLAGSYNEQFF. Looking up the rest from reference TRBV9 and TRBJ2-1 gives the full variable domain: DSGVTQTPKHLITATGQRVTLRCSPRSGDLSVYWYQQSLDQGLQFLIQYYNGEERAKGNILERFSAQQFPDLHSELNLSSLELGDSALYFCASSARLAGSYNEQFFGPGTRLTVL.